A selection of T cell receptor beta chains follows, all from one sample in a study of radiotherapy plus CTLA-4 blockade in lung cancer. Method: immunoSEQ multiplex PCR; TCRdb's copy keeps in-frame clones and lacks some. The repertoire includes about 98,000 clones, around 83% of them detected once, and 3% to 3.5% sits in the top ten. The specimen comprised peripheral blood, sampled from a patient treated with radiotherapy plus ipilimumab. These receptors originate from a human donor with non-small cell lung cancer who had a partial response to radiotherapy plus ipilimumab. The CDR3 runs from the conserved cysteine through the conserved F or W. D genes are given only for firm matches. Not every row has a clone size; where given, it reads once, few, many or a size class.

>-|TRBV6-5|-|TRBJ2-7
CASRRGNEQYF
TGTGCCAGCAGAAGGGGTAACGAGCAGTACTTC
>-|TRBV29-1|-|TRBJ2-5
CSVPKGGGETQYF
TGCAGCGTTCCGAAGGGGGGGGGTGAGACCCAGTACTTC
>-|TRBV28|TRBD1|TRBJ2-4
CASSSGGSWNIQYF
TGTGCCAGCAGTTCAGGGGGTTCGTGGAACATTCAGTACTTC
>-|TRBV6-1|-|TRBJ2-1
CASGGGDLINEQFF
TGTGCCAGCGGGGGTGGGGACTTAATAAATGAGCAGTTCTTC
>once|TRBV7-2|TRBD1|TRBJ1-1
CASSVPGGTEAFF
TGTGCCAGCAGCGTCCCAGGGGGCACTGAAGCTTTCTTT
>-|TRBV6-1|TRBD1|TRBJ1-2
CASRRSGGDHYGYTF
TGTGCCAGCAGAAGGTCAGGGGGCGATCACTATGGCTACACCTTC
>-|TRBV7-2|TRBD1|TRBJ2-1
CASSPGQANNEQFF
TGTGCCAGCAGTCCCGGACAGGCCAACAATGAGCAGTTCTTC
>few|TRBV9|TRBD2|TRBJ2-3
CASSVSGIFTDTQYF
TGTGCCAGCAGCGTGAGCGGGATTTTCACAGATACGCAGTATTTT
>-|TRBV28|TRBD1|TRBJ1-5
CASSRQGAINQPQHF
TGTGCCAGCAGTCGACAGGGGGCGATCAATCAGCCCCAGCATTTT
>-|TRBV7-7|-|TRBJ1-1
CASSRQQNTEAFF
TGTGCCAGCAGCCGACAGCAGAACACTGAAGCTTTCTTT
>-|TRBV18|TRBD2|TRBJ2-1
CASSPSGNNEQFF
TGTGCCAGCTCACCGAGCGGGAACAATGAGCAGTTCTTC
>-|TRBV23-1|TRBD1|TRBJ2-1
CASSQGHRTGEYNEQFF
TGCGCCAGCAGTCAAGGCCACAGGACAGGGGAGTACAATGAGCAGTTCTTC
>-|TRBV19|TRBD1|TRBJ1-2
CASSNQGQGHLHNYGYTF
TGTGCCAGTAGTAACCAAGGACAGGGGCACCTTCATAACTATGGCTACACCTTC
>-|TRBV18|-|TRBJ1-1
CASSPESTEAFF
TGTGCCAGCTCACCAGAGAGCACTGAAGCTTTCTTT
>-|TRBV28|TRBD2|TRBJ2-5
CASSFGRTSGETQYF
TGTGCCAGCAGTTTCGGCCGGACTAGCGGAGAGACCCAGTACTTC
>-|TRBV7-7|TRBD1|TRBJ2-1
CASSLTGGTYNEQFF
TGTGCCAGCAGCTTAACAGGGGGGACCTACAATGAGCAGTTCTTC
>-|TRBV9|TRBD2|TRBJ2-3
CASSVALAEGDTQYF
TGTGCCAGCAGCGTAGCCCTAGCGGAAGGGGATACGCAGTATTTT
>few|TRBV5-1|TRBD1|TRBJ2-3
CASSDDRGPDTQYF
TGCGCCAGCAGCGATGACAGGGGTCCAGATACGCAGTATTTT
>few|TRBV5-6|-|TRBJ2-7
CASSSISEAYEQYF
TGTGCCAGCAGCTCAATATCCGAGGCTTACGAGCAGTACTTC
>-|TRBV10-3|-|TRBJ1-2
CAPPDSSPTNYGYTF
TGTGCCCCTCCAGATAGCTCTCCCACTAACTATGGCTACACCTTC